This T cell receptor (beta chain) originates from a study of OX40 agonist ivuxolimab in advanced cancers. Overall study context: It was ivuxolimab, an agonistic anti-OX40 (CD134) antibody, that patients were treated with.

As regards this clone: Its antigen is still unknown.

Samples of blood were obtained at baseline, on cycle 4 day 1, and on cycle 7 day 1. TCRdb's table, derived via immunoSEQ multiplex PCR, lists solely in-frame clones and lacks some. The table has tens of thousands of clones, 75% to 90% seen once. This CDR3 is 15 amino acids long. Trimming cost V 2 bases and J 4 bases, with 11 bases left between them. The germline V gene has CDR1 SGHVS and CDR2 FNYEAQ. Findings and limits, study-wide: Determination of antigen specificity was not performed for the expanded peripheral T cells. The average count of expanded clones was higher among CD8+ T cells than among CD4+.

The V call is TRBV7-6, the J call TRBJ1-4; no clear D. This sample comprised CD4+ or CD8+ T cells sorted from blood, obtained in a trial of the OX40 agonist ivuxolimab. The receptor comes from an adult with an advanced solid tumor such as melanoma, head and neck, liver or kidney cancer. CDR3 nucleotide sequence: TGTGCCAGCAGCTTAACGGCTCATGATAATGAAAAACTGTTTTTT. It specifies CASSLTAHDNEKLFF. The whole variable domain, filled in from reference TRBV7-6 and TRBJ1-4, reads GAGVSQSPRYKVTKRGQDVALRCDPISGHVSLYWYRQALGQGPEFLTYFNYEAQQDKSGLPNDRFSAERPEGSISTLTIQRTEQRDSAMYRCASSLTAHDNEKLFFGSGTQLSVL.